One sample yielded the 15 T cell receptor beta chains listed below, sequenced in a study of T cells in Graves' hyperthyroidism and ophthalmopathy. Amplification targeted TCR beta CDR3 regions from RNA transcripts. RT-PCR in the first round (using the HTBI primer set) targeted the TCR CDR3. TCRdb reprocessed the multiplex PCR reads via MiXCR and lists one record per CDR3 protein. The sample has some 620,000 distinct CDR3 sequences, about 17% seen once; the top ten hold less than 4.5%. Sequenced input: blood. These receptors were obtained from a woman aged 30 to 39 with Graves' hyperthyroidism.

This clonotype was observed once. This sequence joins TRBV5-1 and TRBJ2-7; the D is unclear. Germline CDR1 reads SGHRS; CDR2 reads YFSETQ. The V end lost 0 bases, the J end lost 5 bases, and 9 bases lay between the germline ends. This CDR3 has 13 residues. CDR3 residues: CASSLDGFNEQYF. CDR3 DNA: TGCGCCAGCAGCTTGGATGGTTTCAACGAGCAGTACTTC.

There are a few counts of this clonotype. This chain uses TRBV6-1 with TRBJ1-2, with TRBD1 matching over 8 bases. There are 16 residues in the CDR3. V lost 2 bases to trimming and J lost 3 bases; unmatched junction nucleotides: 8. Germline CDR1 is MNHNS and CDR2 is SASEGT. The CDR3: CASSEYLTGGHYGYTF. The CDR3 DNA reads TGTGCCAGCAGTGAATATCTAACAGGGGGTCACTATGGCTACACCTTC.

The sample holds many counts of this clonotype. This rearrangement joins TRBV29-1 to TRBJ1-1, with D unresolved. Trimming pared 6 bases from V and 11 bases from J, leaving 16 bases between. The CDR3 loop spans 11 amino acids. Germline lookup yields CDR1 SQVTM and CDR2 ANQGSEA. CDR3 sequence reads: CSVVIPWQAFF. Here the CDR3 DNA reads TGCAGCGTCGTAATTCCTTGGCAGGCTTTCTTT.

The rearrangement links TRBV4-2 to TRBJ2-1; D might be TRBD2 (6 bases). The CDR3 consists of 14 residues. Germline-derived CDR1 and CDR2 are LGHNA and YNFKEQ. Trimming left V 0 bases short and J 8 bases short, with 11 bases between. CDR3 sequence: CASSQERLGYEQFF. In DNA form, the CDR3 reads TGTGCCAGCAGCCAAGAGAGACTAGGTTATGAGCAGTTCTTC.

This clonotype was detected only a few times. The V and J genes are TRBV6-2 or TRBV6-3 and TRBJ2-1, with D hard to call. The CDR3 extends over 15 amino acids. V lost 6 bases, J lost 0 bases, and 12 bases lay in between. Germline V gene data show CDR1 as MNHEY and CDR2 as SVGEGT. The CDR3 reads CASSFIQYSYNEQFF. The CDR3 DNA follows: TGTGCCAGCAGCTTTATTCAATACTCCTACAATGAGCAGTTCTTC.

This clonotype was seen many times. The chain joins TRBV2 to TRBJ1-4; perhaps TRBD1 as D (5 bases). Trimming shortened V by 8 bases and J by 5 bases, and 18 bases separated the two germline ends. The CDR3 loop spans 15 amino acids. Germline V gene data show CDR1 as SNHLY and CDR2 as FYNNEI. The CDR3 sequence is CASWRGGSRNEKLFF. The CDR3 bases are TGTGCCAGCTGGAGGGGAGGTAGCCGCAATGAAAAACTGTTTTTT.

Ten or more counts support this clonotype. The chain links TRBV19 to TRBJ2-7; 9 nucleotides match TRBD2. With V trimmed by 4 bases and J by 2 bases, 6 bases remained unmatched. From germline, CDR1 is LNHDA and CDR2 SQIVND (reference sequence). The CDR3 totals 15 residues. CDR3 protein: CASSSSGSSAYEQYF. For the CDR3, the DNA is TGTGCCAGTAGTAGTAGCGGGAGTTCGGCCTACGAGCAGTACTTC.

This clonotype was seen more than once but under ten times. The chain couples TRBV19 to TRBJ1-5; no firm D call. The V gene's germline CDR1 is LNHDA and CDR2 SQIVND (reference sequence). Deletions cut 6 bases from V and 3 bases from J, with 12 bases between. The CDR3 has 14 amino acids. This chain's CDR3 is CASREGWANQPQHF. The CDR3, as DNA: TGTGCCAGTAGGGAAGGGTGGGCCAATCAGCCCCAGCATTTT.

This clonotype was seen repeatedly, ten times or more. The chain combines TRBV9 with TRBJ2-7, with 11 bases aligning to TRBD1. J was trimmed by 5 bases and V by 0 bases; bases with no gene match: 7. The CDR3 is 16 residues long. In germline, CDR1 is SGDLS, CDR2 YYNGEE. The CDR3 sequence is CASSVATGQGDHEQYF. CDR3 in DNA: TGTGCCAGCAGCGTAGCTACGGGACAGGGGGATCACGAGCAGTACTTC.

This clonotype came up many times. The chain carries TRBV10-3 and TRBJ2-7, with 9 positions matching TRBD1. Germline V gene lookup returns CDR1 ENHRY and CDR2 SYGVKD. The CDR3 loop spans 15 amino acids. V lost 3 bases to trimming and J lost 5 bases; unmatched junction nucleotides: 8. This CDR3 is CAISDSWTGVHEQYF. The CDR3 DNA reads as TGTGCCATCAGTGATTCTTGGACAGGGGTCCACGAGCAGTACTTC.

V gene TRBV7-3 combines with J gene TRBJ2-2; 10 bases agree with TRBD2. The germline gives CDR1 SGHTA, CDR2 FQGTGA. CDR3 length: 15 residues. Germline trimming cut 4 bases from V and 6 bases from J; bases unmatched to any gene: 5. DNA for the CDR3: TGTGCCAGCAGCTCTAGCGGGAGTGGGGCCGGGGAGCTGTTTTTT. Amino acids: CASSSSGSGAGELFF.

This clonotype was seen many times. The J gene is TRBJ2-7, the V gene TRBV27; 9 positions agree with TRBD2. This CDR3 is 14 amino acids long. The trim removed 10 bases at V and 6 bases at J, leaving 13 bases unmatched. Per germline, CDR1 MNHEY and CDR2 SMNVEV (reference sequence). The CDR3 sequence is CATLREGRPLEQYF. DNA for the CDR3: TGTGCCACCTTGCGGGAGGGCCGTCCCCTCGAGCAGTACTTC.

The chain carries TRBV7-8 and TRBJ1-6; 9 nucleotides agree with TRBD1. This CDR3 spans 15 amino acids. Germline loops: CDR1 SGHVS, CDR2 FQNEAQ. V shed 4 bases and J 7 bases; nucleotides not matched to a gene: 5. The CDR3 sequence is CASSSGQGGNSPLHF. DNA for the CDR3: TGTGCCAGCAGCTCGGGACAGGGAGGAAATTCACCCCTCCACTTT. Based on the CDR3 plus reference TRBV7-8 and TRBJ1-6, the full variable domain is GAGVSQSPRYKVAKRGQDVALRCDPISGHVSLFWYQQALGQGPEFLTYFQNEAQLDKSGLPSDRFFAERPEGSVSTLKIQRTQQEDSAVYLCASSSGQGGNSPLHFGNGTRLTVT.

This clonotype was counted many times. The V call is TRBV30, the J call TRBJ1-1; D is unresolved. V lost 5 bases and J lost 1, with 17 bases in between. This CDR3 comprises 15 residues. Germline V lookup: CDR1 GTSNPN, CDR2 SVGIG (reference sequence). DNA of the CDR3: TGTGCCTGGGGGGATTTTACTGTCCAGAACACTGAAGCTTTCTTT. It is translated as CAWGDFTVQNTEAFF.

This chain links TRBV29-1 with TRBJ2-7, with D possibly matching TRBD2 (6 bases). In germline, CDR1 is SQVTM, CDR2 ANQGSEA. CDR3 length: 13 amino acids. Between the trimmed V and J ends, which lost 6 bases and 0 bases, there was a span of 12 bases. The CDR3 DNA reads TGCAGCGTCCCGGGACTCGACTCCTACGAGCAGTACTTC. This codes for CSVPGLDSYEQYF.